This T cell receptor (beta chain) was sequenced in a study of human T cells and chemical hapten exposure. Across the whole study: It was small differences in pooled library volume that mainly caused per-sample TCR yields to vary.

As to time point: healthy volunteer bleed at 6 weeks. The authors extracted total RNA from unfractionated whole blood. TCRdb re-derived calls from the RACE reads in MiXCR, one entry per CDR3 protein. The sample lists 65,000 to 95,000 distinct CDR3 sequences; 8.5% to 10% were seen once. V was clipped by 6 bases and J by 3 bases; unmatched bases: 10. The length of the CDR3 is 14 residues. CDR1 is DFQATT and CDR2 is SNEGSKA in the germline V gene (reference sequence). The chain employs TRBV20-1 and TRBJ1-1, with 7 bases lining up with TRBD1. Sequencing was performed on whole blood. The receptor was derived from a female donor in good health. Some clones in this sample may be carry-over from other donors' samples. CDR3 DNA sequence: TGCAGTGCAACCGGGACAGTACTCCACACTGAAGCTTTCTTT. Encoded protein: CSATGTVLHTEAFF.